The 2 T cell receptor beta chains reported below all come from one sample, sequenced in a study of high-grade serous ovarian cancer treatment subgroups. Tumor samples were obtained before definitive surgery or chemotherapy. Sequenced by immunoSEQ multiplex PCR; TCRdb stores in-frame clones only, minus some. The repertoire holds about 9,000 clones, with 72% as singletons. Sequenced: tumor tissue. Receptor source: a human donor with high-grade serous ovarian cancer.

V gene TRBV11-2 combines with J gene TRBJ1-1; possibly TRBD1 for D (5 bases). The length of the CDR3 is 14 residues. Germline V gives CDR1 SGHAT, CDR2 FQNNGV. The germline V and J ends were trimmed by 1 base and 4 bases, with 10 bases remaining between them. DNA for the CDR3: TGTGCCAGCAGCTTAGGCGTTAGGGGCACTGAAGCTTTCTTT. It codes for CASSLGVRGTEAFF.

V usage is TRBV28 and J usage is TRBJ1-1, with D uncertain. The CDR3 has 11 amino acids. Germline values: CDR1 MDHEN, CDR2 SYDVKM. Trimming left V 5 bases short and J 11 bases short, with 12 bases between. The CDR3 is CASSHPRRAFF. The CDR3, as DNA: TGTGCCAGCAGTCACCCCAGGCGGGCTTTCTTT.